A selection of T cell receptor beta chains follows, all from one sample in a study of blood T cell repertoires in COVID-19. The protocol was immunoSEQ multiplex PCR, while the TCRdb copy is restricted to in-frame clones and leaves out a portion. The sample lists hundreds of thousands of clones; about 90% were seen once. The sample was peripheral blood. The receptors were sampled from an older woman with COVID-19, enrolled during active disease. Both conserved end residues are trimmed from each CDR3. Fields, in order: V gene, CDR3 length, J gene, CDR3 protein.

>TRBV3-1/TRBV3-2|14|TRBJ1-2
ASSQDCLKENYGYT
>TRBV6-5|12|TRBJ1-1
ASSSQGQNTEAF
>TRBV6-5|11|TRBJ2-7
ASSRDSTYEQY
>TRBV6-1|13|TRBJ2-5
ASSEGKVGAETQY
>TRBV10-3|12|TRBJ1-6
AISGEVPNSPLH
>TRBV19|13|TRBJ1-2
ASSIPGGTAVGYT
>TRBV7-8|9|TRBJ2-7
ASADRGPEY
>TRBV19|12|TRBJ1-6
ASSRDRANSPLH
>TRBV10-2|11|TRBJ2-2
ASSEAGTGELF
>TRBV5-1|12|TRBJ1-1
ASSLEGQNTEAF
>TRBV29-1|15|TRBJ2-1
SLGGGGGRSSYNEQF
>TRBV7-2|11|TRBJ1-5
ASSVGSIQPQH
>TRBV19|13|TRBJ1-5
ASSIDGGSNQPQH
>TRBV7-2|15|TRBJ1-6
ASSLIKGTGWNSPLH
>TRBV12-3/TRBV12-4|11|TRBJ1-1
ASSSEVNTEAF
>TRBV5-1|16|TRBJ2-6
ASSLGDRDPSGANVLT
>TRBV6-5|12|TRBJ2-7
ASGRGAPYNEQY
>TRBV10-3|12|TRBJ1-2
AISETDREAGYT
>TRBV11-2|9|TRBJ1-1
ASSFGTEAF
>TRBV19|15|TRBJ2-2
ASSIRDRGSDTGELF
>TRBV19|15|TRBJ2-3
ASSFKQGAMSTDTQY
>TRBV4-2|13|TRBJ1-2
ASSQAAQGGYGYT
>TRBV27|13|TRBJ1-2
ASSLSIGHTWGYT
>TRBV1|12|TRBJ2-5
TSRLTSGGETQY
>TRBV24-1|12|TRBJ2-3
ATSDVQARDTQY
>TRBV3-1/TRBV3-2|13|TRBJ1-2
ASSQDRAFWDGYT
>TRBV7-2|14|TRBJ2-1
ASSLQGSSSYNEQF
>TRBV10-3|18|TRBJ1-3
AISESPYTGEVHSGNTIY
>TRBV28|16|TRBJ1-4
ASSFSFIRDRENEKLF
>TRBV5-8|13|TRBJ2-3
ASSLGQGARDTQY
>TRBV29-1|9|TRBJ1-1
SDNRGTEAF
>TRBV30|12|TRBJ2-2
AWGRITNTGELF
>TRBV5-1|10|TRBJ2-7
ASSLGRDEQY
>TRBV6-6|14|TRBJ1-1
ASSLLGPGQGSEAF
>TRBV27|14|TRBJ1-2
ASSRGDRPPINGYT
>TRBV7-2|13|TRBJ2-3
ASSYTSGARDTQY
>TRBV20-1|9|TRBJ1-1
SASSNTEAF
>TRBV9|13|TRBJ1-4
ASNRSPSTNEKLF
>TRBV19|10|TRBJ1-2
ASSIDDRRYT
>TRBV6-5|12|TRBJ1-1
ASSSGGVNTEAF
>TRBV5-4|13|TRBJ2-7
ASSFYLAGEGEQY
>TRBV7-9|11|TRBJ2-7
ASSGRGIGEQY
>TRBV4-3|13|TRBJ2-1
ASSQGVAGDNEQF
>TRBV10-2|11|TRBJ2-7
ASSGQFDYEQY
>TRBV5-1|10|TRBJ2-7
ASSPEGSGQY
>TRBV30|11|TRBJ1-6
AWSGENYSPLH
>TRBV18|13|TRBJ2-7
ASSSPLGGAYEQY
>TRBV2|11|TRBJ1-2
ASRARVNYGYT
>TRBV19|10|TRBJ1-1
ASTQTGTEAF
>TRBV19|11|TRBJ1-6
ASSSGLYSPLH
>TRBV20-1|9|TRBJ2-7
SATFYYEQY